This T cell receptor (beta chain) was documented in a study of T cells of healthy individuals. A single record per CDR3 protein comes from TCRdb applying MiXCR to the 5' RACE reads. The table shows 100,000 or so distinct CDR3 sequences, with 15% to 20% occurring only once. V dropped 1 base and J dropped 0 bases, with 7 bases sitting between them. The CDR3 length is 14 residues. Germline V gene lookup returns CDR1 SGHRS and CDR2 YFSETQ. The chain has TRBV5-1 and TRBJ1-1; D is unresolved. The receptor comes from a human donor in good health. CDR3 sequence reads: CASSLPTMNTEAFF. DNA of the CDR3: TGCGCCAGCAGCTTGCCCACCATGAACACTGAAGCTTTCTTT. The whole variable domain, remainder taken from reference TRBV5-1 and TRBJ1-1, is KAGVTQTPRYLIKTRGQQVTLSCSPISGHRSVSWYQQTPGQGLQFLFEYFSETQRNKGNFPGRFSGRQFSNSRSEMNVSTLELGDSALYLCASSLPTMNTEAFFGQGTRLTVV.